The clone carrying this TCR beta chain was seen only once. Study processing details: How many nucleated cells were present was estimated from reference gene primer amplification. Measured with immunoSEQ multiplex PCR; TCRdb has only the in-frame clones, and not every one. Clone size and V and J calls were adopted from that table, with D and trimming inferred from the DNA. The sample holds 120,000 or so clones, around 83% seen once. The data are from a study of blood T cell repertoires in COVID-19. Study in general: COVID-19 samples, acute and convalescent, were from the United States, Italy and Spain. Sources were T cells, B-cell-depleted T cells, or PBMCs; the material itself was cDNA or gDNA.

The sequenced sample consisted of peripheral blood. This clonotype was sampled from a man older than 75 with active or convalescent COVID-19.

DNA for the CDR3: TGTGCCAGCAGCTCCCGGGGTCAGCCCCGCTATGGCTACACCTTC. Translating it yields CASSSRGQPRYGYTF. This chain joins TRBV21-1 and TRBJ1-2. TRBV21-1 constitutes a pseudogene. The length of the CDR3 is 15 residues.